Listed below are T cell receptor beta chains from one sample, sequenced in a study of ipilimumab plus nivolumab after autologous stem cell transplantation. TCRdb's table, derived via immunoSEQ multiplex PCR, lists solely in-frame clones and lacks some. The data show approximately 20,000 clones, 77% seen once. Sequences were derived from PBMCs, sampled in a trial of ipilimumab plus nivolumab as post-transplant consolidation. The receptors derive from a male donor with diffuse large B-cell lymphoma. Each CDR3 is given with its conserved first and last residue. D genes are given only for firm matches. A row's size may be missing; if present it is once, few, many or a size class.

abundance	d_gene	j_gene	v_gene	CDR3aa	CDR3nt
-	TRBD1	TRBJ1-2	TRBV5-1	CASSLVPGQGGGYTF	TGCGCCAGCAGCTTGGTACCGGGACAGGGTGGCGGCTACACCTTC
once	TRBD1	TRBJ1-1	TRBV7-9	CASSTQTGGGNTEAFF	TGTGCCAGCAGCACCCAAACAGGGGGTGGGAACACTGAAGCTTTCTTT
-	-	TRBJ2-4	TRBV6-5	CASSYSKPGDF	TGTGCCAGCAGTTACTCAAAACCTGGGGACTTC
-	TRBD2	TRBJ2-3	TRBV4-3	CASSQAAVAGSFSYETDTQYF	TGCGCCAGCAGCCAAGCCGCAGTAGCGGGGAGTTTTTCATATGAGACAGATACGCAGTATTTT
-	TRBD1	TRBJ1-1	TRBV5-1	CASMPYRGQGTEAFF	TGCGCCAGCATGCCGTACAGGGGCCAGGGCACTGAAGCTTTCTTT
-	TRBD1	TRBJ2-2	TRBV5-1	CASASGGQGAGTGELFF	TGCGCCAGCGCGTCAGGCGGTCAGGGGGCCGGCACCGGGGAGCTGTTTTTT
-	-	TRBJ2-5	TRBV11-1	CASSAGLQETQYF	TGTGCCAGCAGCGCCGGACTCCAAGAGACCCAGTACTTC
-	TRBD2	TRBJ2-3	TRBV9	CASSRTADRGGSTDTQYF	TGTGCCAGCAGCCGGACGGCCGACCGGGGGGGAAGCACAGATACGCAGTATTTT
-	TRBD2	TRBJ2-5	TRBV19	CASSIGAGALETQYF	TGTGCCAGTAGTATTGGAGCGGGGGCGCTTGAGACCCAGTACTTC
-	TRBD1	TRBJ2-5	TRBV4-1	CASSQGQGEIPETQYF	TGCGCCAGCAGCCAAGGACAGGGAGAAATTCCAGAGACCCAGTACTTC
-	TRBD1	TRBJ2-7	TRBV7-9	CASSTRTGGKAYEQYF	TGTGCCAGCAGCACCCGGACAGGGGGAAAGGCCTACGAGCAGTACTTC
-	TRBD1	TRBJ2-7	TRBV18	CASSSTSGTGGRHEQYF	TGTGCCAGCTCATCTACATCCGGGACAGGGGGGAGACACGAGCAGTACTTC
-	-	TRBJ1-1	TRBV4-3	CASSPQPDRNTEAFF	TGCGCCAGCAGCCCCCAGCCAGACAGGAATACTGAAGCTTTCTTT
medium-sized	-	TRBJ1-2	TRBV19	CASSISTNYGYTF	TGTGCCAGTAGTATTTCGACTAACTATGGCTACACCTTC
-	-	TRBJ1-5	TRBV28	CASSLEWWRQGQPQHF	TGTGCCAGCAGCCTTGAATGGTGGCGTCAGGGGCAGCCCCAGCATTTT
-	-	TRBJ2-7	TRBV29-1	CSVESRDDSSYEQYF	TGCAGCGTTGAGTCTCGGGACGATTCCTCCTACGAGCAGTACTTC
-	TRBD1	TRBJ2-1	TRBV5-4	CASSTRQGIGNEQFF	TGTGCCAGCAGCACCCGACAGGGAATAGGGAATGAGCAGTTCTTC
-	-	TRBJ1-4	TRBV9	CASSVGVWERSEKLFF	TGTGCCAGCAGCGTAGGCGTCTGGGAGAGAAGTGAAAAACTGTTTTTT
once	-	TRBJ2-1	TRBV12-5	CASGLDILSYNEQFF	TGTGCTAGTGGTCTAGACATTCTCTCCTACAATGAGCAGTTCTTC
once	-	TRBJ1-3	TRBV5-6	CASSLDRAGNTIYF	TGTGCCAGCAGCTTGGACAGGGCTGGAAACACCATATATTTT
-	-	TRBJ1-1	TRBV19	CASSGAWNTEAFF	TGTGCCAGTAGTGGGGCCTGGAACACTGAAGCTTTCTTT
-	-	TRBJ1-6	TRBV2	CASSPDRITLSPLHF	TGTGCCAGCAGCCCCGACAGGATTACGCTTTCACCCCTCCACTTT
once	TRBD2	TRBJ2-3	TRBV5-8	CASRSGLAGAGDTQYF	TGTGCCAGCAGGTCAGGACTAGCGGGGGCTGGGGATACGCAGTATTTT
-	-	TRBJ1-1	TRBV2	CASSMGPNTEAFF	TGTGCCAGCAGTATGGGGCCGAACACTGAAGCTTTCTTT
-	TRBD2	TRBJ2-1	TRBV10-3	CAISESYGGGASYNEQFF	TGTGCCATCAGTGAGTCGTATGGCGGGGGGGCTTCCTACAATGAGCAGTTCTTC
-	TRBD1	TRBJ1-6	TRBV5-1	CASSRGTGTAYSPLHF	TGCGCCAGCAGCCGCGGTACCGGGACAGCCTATTCACCCCTCCACTTT
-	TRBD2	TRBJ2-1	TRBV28	CASSLALMTLAGYNEQFF	TGTGCCAGCAGTTTAGCCCTTATGACGCTAGCGGGGTACAATGAGCAGTTCTTC
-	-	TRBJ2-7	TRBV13	CASSLGALEQYF	TGTGCCAGCAGCTTAGGTGCTCTCGAGCAGTACTTC
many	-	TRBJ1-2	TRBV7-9	CASSPDSDFEYGYTF	TGTGCCAGCAGCCCGGACAGCGACTTCGAATATGGCTACACCTTC
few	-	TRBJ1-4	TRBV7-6	CASSSNKGQLGKLFF	TGTGCCAGCAGCAGTAATAAAGGGCAACTGGGAAAACTGTTTTTT
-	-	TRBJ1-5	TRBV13	CASSLGPRGGNQPQHF	TGTGCCAGCAGCTTAGGGCCTCGGGGAGGCAATCAGCCCCAGCATTTT
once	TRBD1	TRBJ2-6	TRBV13	CASSNGQGASGANVLTF	TGTGCCAGCAGCAATGGCCAGGGGGCGAGTGGGGCCAACGTCCTGACTTTC
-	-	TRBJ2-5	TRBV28	CASISQGRGETQYF	TGTGCCAGCATCTCCCAGGGACGGGGGGAGACCCAGTACTTC
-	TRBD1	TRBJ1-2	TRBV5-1	CASSSNGGTGGFQGYTF	TGCGCCAGCAGCTCCAACGGGGGGACAGGGGGATTTCAGGGCTACACCTTC
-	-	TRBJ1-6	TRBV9	CASSASLGRSYNSPLHF	TGTGCCAGCAGCGCCTCGCTGGGTAGGTCCTATAATTCACCCCTCCACTTT
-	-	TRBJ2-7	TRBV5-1	CASSLDEQYF	TGCGCCAGCAGCCTCGACGAGCAGTACTTC
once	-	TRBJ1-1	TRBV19	CASSLRRGDPTLRNTEAFF	TGTGCCAGTAGTCTAAGAAGGGGAGATCCGACTTTAAGGAACACTGAAGCTTTCTTT
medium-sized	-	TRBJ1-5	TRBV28	CASSFPGTRLSNQPQHF	TGTGCCAGCAGTTTCCCAGGGACCCGTTTAAGCAATCAGCCCCAGCATTTT
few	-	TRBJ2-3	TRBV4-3	CASSQEPLTASDTQYF	TGCGCCAGCAGCCAAGAACCACTGACAGCCTCCGATACGCAGTATTTT
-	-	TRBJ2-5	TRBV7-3	CASSLQGGFQETQYF	TGTGCCAGCAGCTTACAGGGGGGGTTCCAAGAGACCCAGTACTTC
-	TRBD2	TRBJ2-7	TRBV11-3	CASSYSGGLAPSYEQYF	TGTGCCAGCAGCTATAGCGGTGGACTAGCTCCCTCCTACGAGCAGTACTTC
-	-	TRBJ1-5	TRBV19	CASRGGQFGNQPQHF	TGTGCCAGTAGGGGAGGACAGTTTGGCAATCAGCCCCAGCATTTT
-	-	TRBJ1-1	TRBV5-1	CASSEGTTRTGEAFF	TGCGCCAGCAGCGAGGGGACGACAAGAACGGGTGAAGCTTTCTTT
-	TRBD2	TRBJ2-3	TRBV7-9	CASSGGGAVDTQYF	TGTGCCAGCAGCGGCGGGGGGGCGGTAGATACGCAGTATTTT